This TCR beta chain was identified in a study of shared clonotypes between healthy human individuals. Whole-study results and caveats: It was only blood that was sampled, and tissue repertoires likely differ. When naive CD4 clonotypes were compared across several donors, around 5% were shared.

Only in-frame clones appear in the TCRdb table, and some are missing; sequencing was by immunoSEQ multiplex PCR. The repertoire holds roughly 2,300,000 clones, with under 95% as singletons. The CDR3 contains 13 residues. The V and J ends lost 4 bases and 0 bases respectively, with 9 bases between them. The V gene's germline CDR1 is SQVTM and CDR2 ANQGSEA. Concerning this clone itself: The target antigen is unknown.

In the CD4+ fraction, cells were divided into CD45RA+ naive and CD45RA-negative memory subsets. The chain employs TRBV29-1 and TRBJ1-1; TRBD1 is a possible D gene (6 bases). The sequence came from a man younger than 35 in good health. Some clones in this sample may be carry-over from other donors' samples. Sequencing was carried out using naive CD4+ T cells from PBMCs. Regarding subset: CD45RA+ positively selected. The CDR3 nucleotides are TGCAGCGTTGGACGACAGGTGAACACTGAAGCTTTCTTT. Amino acid sequence: CSVGRQVNTEAFF.